Each of the 5 T cell receptor beta chains below was sequenced from the same sample in a study of control samples from healthy donors and cancer patients. Method: immunoSEQ multiplex PCR; TCRdb's copy keeps in-frame clones and lacks some. The repertoire includes hundreds of thousands of clones, roughly 82% of them detected once, and about an eighth sits in the top ten. The sequenced material came from PBMCs. These receptors were taken from a woman aged 60-75 years with lung cancer.

The chain combines TRBV5-4 with TRBJ2-1; TRBD2 aligns across 9 bases. This CDR3 has 16 amino acids. The germline V gene has CDR1 SGHNT and CDR2 YYREEE (reference sequence). V lost 4 bases and J lost 7; bases outside the gene matches: 12. This CDR3 reads CASSPPGGLALNEQFF. The CDR3 bases are TGTGCCAGCAGCCCGCCGGGGGGACTAGCTTTGAATGAGCAGTTCTTC.

The chain couples TRBV29-1 to TRBJ1-2, with D perhaps matching TRBD1 (5 bases). This CDR3 contains 12 residues. Germline V CDR1 and CDR2: SQVTM, ANQGSEA. As DNA, the CDR3 is TGCGGAGTGTCGGGGGGAGGGGATGGCTACACCTTC. Amino acid sequence: CGVSGGGDGYTF.

This clone has ten or more counts. The gene calls are TRBV6-4 and TRBJ1-2; D is undetermined. V was trimmed by 7 bases and J by 4 bases, leaving 13 bases between them. CDR1 and CDR2 (germline): MRHNA, SNTAGT. CDR3 length equals 13 residues. CDR3 sequence: CASKDAGGYGYTF. The CDR3 DNA follows: TGTGCCAGCAAAGACGCAGGAGGCTATGGCTACACCTTC.

This sequence joins TRBV3-1 (or the pseudogene TRBV3-2) and TRBJ2-5; 8 nucleotides agree with TRBD1. Germline-derived CDR1 and CDR2 are LGHDT and YNNKEL (reference sequence). The CDR3 has 15 residues. Trimming removed 0 bases from V and 5 bases from J; junction bases left unmatched: 5. The CDR3 nucleotides read TGTGCCAGCAGCCAAGACAGGGGGCTCTATGAGACCCAGTACTTC. Protein sequence: CASSQDRGLYETQYF.

The chain links TRBV3-1 (or the pseudogene TRBV3-2) to TRBJ1-1; no firm D call. CDR1 is LGHDT and CDR2 is YNNKEL in the germline V gene (reference sequence). Trimming left V 3 bases short and J 5 bases short, with 4 bases between. CDR3 length: 11 amino acids. The CDR3, as DNA: TGTGCCAGCAGCCACGGGACTGAAGCTTTCTTT. It yields the protein CASSHGTEAFF.